What follows is one T cell receptor (beta chain) and its context. As yet, its antigen is unknown. This sample stems from a study of identical twins. Broader study findings: Findings came from cross-sectional statistics, without long-term follow-up of donors.

Trimming left V 5 bases short and J 4 bases short, with 12 bases between. This CDR3 is 14 amino acids long. Germline V gives CDR1 WSHSY, CDR2 SAAADI. A single record per CDR3 protein comes from TCRdb applying MiXCR to the 5' RACE reads. This table holds roughly 1,500,000 distinct CDR3 sequences, 32% found once. Only healthy Caucasians were included as donors. The TCR originated in a newborn girl in good health. The chain carries TRBV10-2 and TRBJ2-1; D not resolved. What was sequenced was cord blood. CDR3 nucleotide sequence: TGCGCCAGCAGTTCCTTGGCGAGTTACAATGAGCAGTTCTTC. Its protein product is CASSSLASYNEQFF.